These 13 T cell receptor beta chains were sequenced from one sample in a study of cytomegalovirus exposure and HLA in healthy donors. Primers: 60 Vbeta forward and 13 Jbeta reverse. The method was immunoSEQ multiplex PCR; TCRdb's version includes in-frame clones alone and lacks a portion of them. The sample lists hundreds of thousands of clones; around 79% were seen once. Sequenced material: PBMCs. These receptors originate from a man aged 18 to 30 in good health and CMV-seronegative.

This clone has a single count. The chain couples TRBV5-5 to TRBJ1-6, with D possibly TRBD1 on 6 matching bases. Trimming cost V 4 bases and J 0 bases, with 11 bases left between them. This CDR3 has 16 amino acids. CDR1 and CDR2 (germline): SGHKS, YYEKEE (reference sequence). The CDR3: CASSPGASSYNSPLHF. In nucleotides, the CDR3 is TGTGCCAGCAGCCCAGGGGCGAGCTCCTATAATTCACCCCTCCACTTT.

With regard to this clone: At one end, the junction sequence differs from germline, possibly due to a read error. This sequence joins TRBV7-7 and TRBJ2-1; TRBD1 aligns across 9 bases. Germline loops: CDR1 SSHAT, CDR2 FNYEAQ (reference sequence). CDR3 length equals 16 residues. The CDR3 loop is CASSLQPGQGTNEQFF. DNA for the CDR3: TGTGCTAGCAGCTTACAACCGGGACAGGGAACGAATGAGCAGTTCTTC.

This clone was counted between two and nine times. The V and J genes are TRBV5-8 and TRBJ2-1; 7 bases are a match to TRBD1. Germline V CDR1 and CDR2: SGHTS, YDEGEE. Losses at the gene ends were 3 bases for V and 5 bases for J; bases not matched to a gene: 2. This CDR3 region has 13 residues. CDR3 residues: CASSWGQHNEQFF. Here the CDR3 DNA reads TGTGCCAGCAGCTGGGGACAGCACAATGAGCAGTTCTTC.

The gene calls are TRBV9 and TRBJ1-4, with no clear D. The germline V and J ends were trimmed by 0 bases and 4 bases, with 10 bases remaining between them. The CDR3 runs 15 residues. Germline values: CDR1 SGDLS, CDR2 YYNGEE. CDR3 sequence: CASSVAGTLNEKLFF. The CDR3 DNA follows: TGTGCCAGCAGCGTAGCTGGCACCCTTAATGAAAAACTGTTTTTT.

The rearrangement links TRBV5-1 to TRBJ2-5, with 10 bases identical to TRBD1. The J call is in doubt because the DNA end fits TRBJ2-7 better. The CDR3 has 15 amino acids. Germline CDR1 and CDR2: SGHRS and YFSETQ. The CDR3 coding sequence is TGCGCCAGCAGCGCTCCGGGACAGGGGACCTACGAGCAGTACTTC. It yields the protein CASSAPGQGTYEQYF.

This clone showed up just a few times. This chain uses TRBV7-3 with TRBJ1-1, with TRBD1 matching 8 bases. CDR3 length equals 15 residues. The germline gives CDR1 SGHTA, CDR2 FQGTGA. V shed 3 bases, J shed 1 base, and the junction held 4 bases outside the gene matches. CDR3 in amino acids: CASSFSGGWNTEAFF. The CDR3 region has the DNA TGTGCCAGCAGCTTTTCAGGGGGCTGGAACACTGAAGCTTTCTTT.

V usage is TRBV27 and J usage is TRBJ1-2; possibly TRBD1 for D (6 bases). This CDR3 is built from 16 residues. V dropped 0 bases and J dropped 3 bases, with 14 bases sitting between them. Germline V gene data show CDR1 as MNHEY and CDR2 as SMNVEV (reference sequence). CDR3: CASSLSSGQMYYGYTF. CDR3 coding DNA: TGTGCCAGCAGTTTATCGTCCGGACAGATGTACTATGGCTACACCTTC.

Here the CDR3 reads CASSLGGHSGGYQETQYF. The CDR3 DNA is TGTGCCAGCAGCTTGGGGGGACATAGCGGGGGGTACCAAGAGACCCAGTACTTC. The chain is built from TRBV11-3 and TRBJ2-5; TRBD2 matches 10 bases. The CDR3 length is 18 residues. In germline, CDR1 is SGHNT, CDR2 YENEEA. Unmatched junction bases numbered 10, after V lost 3 bases and J lost 0 bases.

The chain is built from TRBV28 and TRBJ1-2; maybe TRBD1 (5 bases). This CDR3 is built from 11 residues. The germline V gene has CDR1 MDHEN and CDR2 SYDVKM. V lost 4 bases to trimming and J lost 8 bases, with 8 bases between them. Here the CDR3 DNA reads TGTGCCAGCAGTTCGTCAGGGGGCTACACCTTC. Translated: CASSSSGGYTF.

The chain carries TRBV4-1 and TRBJ2-7; TRBD2 matches at 14 bases. There are 15 residues in the CDR3. The germline CDR1 and CDR2 sequences are MGHRA and YSYEKL. J gave up 2 bases and V 4 bases, and 1 base lay outside the gene matches. In nucleotides, the CDR3 is TGCGCCAGCAGCCCGGGACTAGCGGGAGCCTACGAGCAGTACTTC. It specifies CASSPGLAGAYEQYF.

This clone has a handful of counts. The CDR3 region has the DNA TGTGCCAGCAGCCAAGAGTGGGCGAGCTCCTACGAGCAGTACTTC. It is translated as CASSQEWASSYEQYF. The rearrangement links TRBV4-2 to TRBJ2-7; D not certain. This CDR3 contains 15 residues. Germline loops: CDR1 LGHNA, CDR2 YNFKEQ. Trimming removed 0 bases from V and 0 bases from J, with 9 bases in between.

The gene calls are TRBV19 and TRBJ2-7, with D possibly matching TRBD1 (5 bases). The V and J ends lost 5 bases and 4 bases respectively, with 15 bases between them. The germline V gene has CDR1 LNHDA and CDR2 SQIVND (reference sequence). The CDR3 sequence is 14 residues long. DNA of the CDR3: TGTGCCAGTAGTCAACAGGCTACTGATTACGAGCAGTACTTC. Protein: CASSQQATDYEQYF. Complete variable domain (other parts from reference TRBV19 and TRBJ2-7): DGGITQSPKYLFRKEGQNVTLSCEQNLNHDAMYWYRQDPGQGLRLIYYSQIVNDFQKGDIAEGYSVSREKKESFPLTVTSAQKNPTAFYLCASSQQATDYEQYFGPGTRLTVT.

The chain carries TRBV29-1 and TRBJ2-2; 11 bases fit TRBD1. The CDR3 spans 14 residues. Germline V gene sequence: CDR1 SQVTM, CDR2 ANQGSEA. The junction had 5 bases not matched to a gene; V was cut back by 6 bases and J by 5 bases. DNA for the CDR3: TGCAGCGTATCCCGGGACAGGGGGACCGGGGAGCTGTTTTTT. Amino acid sequence: CSVSRDRGTGELFF.